Each of the 28 T cell receptor beta chains below was sequenced from the same sample in a study of PD-1 blockade in mismatch repair-deficient tumors. Sequenced by immunoSEQ multiplex PCR; TCRdb stores in-frame clones only, minus some. Found here are roughly 120,000 clones, around nine tenths of them singletons; the top ten hold approximately 12%. The source was peripheral blood, collected approximately 70 weeks after starting pembrolizumab. The receptors come from an adult with mismatch repair-deficient cancer.

This clone was detected a few times. The chain combines TRBV27 with TRBJ2-1; 7 bases agree with TRBD1. This CDR3 region has 14 residues. The germline gives CDR1 MNHEY, CDR2 SMNVEV (reference sequence). V trimming: 5 bases; J trimming: 6 bases; junction bases outside the gene matches: 7. In DNA form, the CDR3 reads TGTGCCAGCAGTCAAGGGACAGTTGGCAATGAGCAGTTCTTC. This gives the protein CASSQGTVGNEQFF.

This clone was recorded once. This sequence joins TRBV28 and TRBJ2-2; D may be TRBD2 (6 bases). The V gene lost 3 bases and the J gene lost 3 bases, with 11 bases spanning the gap. Germline CDR1 is MDHEN and CDR2 is SYDVKM. The CDR3 consists of 15 residues. For the CDR3, the DNA is TGTGCCAGCAGTTTTGGGGGGAGCTACACCGGGGAGCTGTTTTTT. This codes for CASSFGGSYTGELFF.

The gene calls are TRBV4-1 and TRBJ2-1, with D unclear. CDR3 length equals 12 residues. The germline V and J ends were trimmed by 0 bases and 8 bases, with 5 bases remaining between them. The germline CDR1 and CDR2 sequences are MGHRA and YSYEKL. The CDR3 DNA reads as TGCGCCAGCAGCCAAGATCTCCATGAGCAGTTCTTC. Translated: CASSQDLHEQFF.

This clone was observed a handful of times. The chain is built from TRBV7-8 and TRBJ2-7; D call uncertain. V was shortened by 4 bases and J by 1 base, with 8 bases between the two germline ends. Germline CDR1 is SGHVS and CDR2 is FQNEAQ. The length of the CDR3 is 13 residues. The CDR3 DNA sequence: TGTGCCAGCAGCTCCCAAGCATCCTACGAGCAGTACTTC. This translates into CASSSQASYEQYF.

This sequence joins TRBV6-1 and TRBJ2-6; D remains ambiguous. V gave up 4 bases and J gave up 0 bases, with 10 bases separating them. Germline CDR1 reads MNHNS; CDR2 reads SASEGT. This CDR3 region has 16 residues. The DNA for the CDR3 is TGTGCCAGCAGTGGTGCAGGTACCTCTGGGGCCAACGTCCTGACTTTC. Translated: CASSGAGTSGANVLTF.

The chain has TRBV28 and TRBJ2-5; 11 bases map to TRBD2. CDR1 and CDR2 (germline): MDHEN, SYDVKM. CDR3 length equals 18 residues. J lost 0 bases, V lost 5 bases, and 11 bases had no gene match. The CDR3 region is CASSDEGLADTYQETQYF. DNA of the CDR3: TGTGCCAGCAGTGACGAGGGACTAGCGGACACGTACCAAGAGACCCAGTACTTC.

The V gene is TRBV7-2, the J gene TRBJ1-1; a weak D match, TRBD1 (6 bases). V dropped 3 bases and J dropped 9 bases, with 8 bases sitting between them. Germline V gene data show CDR1 as SGHTA and CDR2 as FQGNSA. The CDR3 totals 11 residues. The DNA for the CDR3 is TGTGCCAGCAGCTTCCGGGACAAAGCTTTCTTT. Translated, it gives CASSFRDKAFF. The full variable domain, rest sourced from reference TRBV7-2 and TRBJ1-1, is GAGVSQSPSNKVTEKGKDVELRCDPISGHTALYWYRQSLGQGLEFLIYFQGNSAPDKSGLPSDRFSAERTGGSVSTLTIQRTQQEDSAVYLCASSFRDKAFFGQGTRLTVV.

The V and J genes are TRBV29-1 and TRBJ2-1; 8 bases are shared with TRBD2. Unmatched junction bases numbered 7, after V lost 7 bases and J lost 8 bases. CDR1 is SQVTM, CDR2 ANQGSEA, per germline. This CDR3 contains 12 residues. DNA for the CDR3: TGCAGCGGCGGACTAGCCAAGGATGAGCAGTTCTTC. Its protein product is CSGGLAKDEQFF.

The chain employs TRBV6-6 and TRBJ1-5, with a tentative D call TRBD1 (5 bases). The CDR3 length is 14 residues. V was clipped by 6 bases and J by 6 bases, with 15 bases between them. In germline, CDR1 is MNHNY, CDR2 SVGAGI (reference sequence). The CDR3 reads CASSPGSQSQPQHF. CDR3 nucleotides: TGTGCCAGCAGCCCAGGGTCGCAAAGTCAGCCCCAGCATTTT.

This chain connects TRBV15 to TRBJ2-7; D not resolved. The V and J ends lost 1 base and 5 bases respectively, with 15 bases between them. Germline-derived CDR1 and CDR2 are LNHNV and YYDKDF (reference sequence). CDR3 length: 15 residues. CDR3: CATSRVPRTLHEQYF. In DNA form, the CDR3 reads TGTGCCACCAGCAGAGTTCCCAGGACCCTCCACGAGCAGTACTTC.

The chain carries TRBV7-9 and TRBJ2-1; D is ambiguous. In germline, CDR1 is SEHNR, CDR2 FQNEAQ (reference sequence). The CDR3 covers 12 residues. V was pared by 2 bases and J by 1 base, with 0 bases between. CDR3 amino acids: CASSLSYNEQFF. DNA of the CDR3: TGTGCCAGCAGCTTATCCTACAATGAGCAGTTCTTC.

This clone has a handful of counts. This sequence joins TRBV11-3 and TRBJ2-7; 8 bases fit TRBD2. The junction had 7 bases not matched to a gene; V was cut back by 3 bases and J by 9 bases. Germline V gene data show CDR1 as SGHNT and CDR2 as YENEEA. CDR3 size: 13 residues. CDR3 sequence (DNA): TGTGCCAGCAGCTTCGGGGGGGCGCCCAGGCAGTACTTC. The encoded protein is CASSFGGAPRQYF.

The chain has TRBV11-2 and TRBJ2-7, with no clear D. Germline assignment: CDR1 SGHAT and CDR2 FQNNGV. V was shortened by 3 bases and J by 6 bases, with 12 bases between the two germline ends. The CDR3 totals 13 residues. The CDR3 is CASSFKPSGEQYF. CDR3 nucleotide sequence: TGTGCCAGCAGCTTTAAACCCAGTGGCGAGCAGTACTTC.

The genes are TRBV4-2 and TRBJ2-7, with TRBD1 matching 9 bases. Germline values: CDR1 LGHNA, CDR2 YNFKEQ. The CDR3 runs to 17 residues. V was clipped by 0 bases and J by 2 bases; unmatched bases: 8. DNA of the CDR3: TGTGCCAGCAGCCAAGAGTACGGGACAGGGCATCCCTACGAGCAGTACTTC. It yields the protein CASSQEYGTGHPYEQYF.

The chain couples TRBV10-2 to TRBJ2-7; possible D gene TRBD2, 5 bases. V was shortened by 4 bases and J by 2 bases, with 12 bases between the two germline ends. The CDR3 runs 14 residues. CDR1 is WSHSY and CDR2 is SAAADI in the germline V gene. The CDR3 region is CASSVLADTYEQYF. CDR3 nucleotides: TGCGCCAGCAGTGTTCTAGCTGATACCTACGAGCAGTACTTC.

The rearrangement uses TRBV6-1 and TRBJ2-1, with 7 bases identical to TRBD1. V shed 0 bases and J 4 bases; nucleotides not matched to a gene: 3. There are 15 residues in the CDR3. CDR1 MNHNS and CDR2 SASEGT come from the germline V gene. The DNA of the CDR3 is TGTGCCAGCAGTGAAGCCGCGACAGGGTACAATGAGCAGTTCTTC. Its protein product is CASSEAATGYNEQFF.

V and J are TRBV4-1 and TRBJ2-3, with D possibly matching TRBD2 (6 bases). Germline CDR1 reads MGHRA; CDR2 reads YSYEKL. Trimming shortened V by 3 bases and J by 3 bases, and 13 bases separated the two germline ends. The CDR3 covers 15 residues. The DNA of the CDR3 is TGCGCCAGCAGCCAGGCACCTCGGGAGACAGATACGCAGTATTTT. Amino acid sequence: CASSQAPRETDTQYF.

V and J are TRBV5-1 and TRBJ2-2; possible D gene TRBD2, 6 bases. The CDR3 loop spans 15 amino acids. The germline V gene has CDR1 SGHRS and CDR2 YFSETQ. V was clipped by 1 base and J by 6 bases, with 13 bases between them. The CDR3 sequence: CASSLLSPGAGELFF. The CDR3 nucleotides are TGCGCCAGCAGCTTGCTATCGCCGGGAGCCGGGGAGCTGTTTTTT.

The rearrangement joins TRBV18 to TRBJ2-5; TRBD2 might be the D (6 bases). Germline CDR1 KGHSH, CDR2 LQKENI. The CDR3 contains 14 residues. Trimming shortened V by 6 bases and J by 3 bases, and 14 bases separated the two germline ends. CDR3 in amino acids: CASSSGLWEETQYF. The CDR3 nucleotides read TGTGCCAGCTCGTCGGGACTCTGGGAAGAGACCCAGTACTTC.

The V call is TRBV7-2, the J call TRBJ1-5; 7 positions agree with TRBD1. The CDR3 is 15 residues long. In germline, CDR1 is SGHTA, CDR2 FQGNSA. After removal of 2 bases from V and 6 bases from J, the junction contained 7 bases not matched to a gene. The CDR3 reads CASSLRGQSGQPQHF. The CDR3 DNA follows: TGTGCCAGCAGCTTAAGGGGGCAATCAGGTCAGCCCCAGCATTTT.

The chain has TRBV19 and TRBJ1-5; tentative D call: TRBD1 (6 bases). Germline assignment: CDR1 LNHDA and CDR2 SQIVND (reference sequence). The CDR3 runs to 15 residues. Trimming removed 5 bases at V and 0 bases at J, with 11 bases between. The DNA of the CDR3 is TGTGCCAGTAGTTTCACAGGGTCTAGCAATCAGCCCCAGCATTTT. Its protein is CASSFTGSSNQPQHF.

The chain employs TRBV30 and TRBJ2-6; 7 nucleotides line up with TRBD2. The germline V gene encodes CDR1 GTSNPN and CDR2 SVGIG (reference sequence). The CDR3 runs 17 residues. After removal of 3 bases from V and 2 bases from J, the junction contained 10 bases not matched to a gene. DNA for the CDR3: TGTGCCTGGAGCAAACCGCCGGGGAGGGCTGGGGCCAACGTCCTGACTTTC. Its translation is CAWSKPPGRAGANVLTF.

This chain links TRBV27 with TRBJ1-1; TRBD1 aligns across 7 bases. Germline V gene sequence: CDR1 MNHEY, CDR2 SMNVEV (reference sequence). The CDR3 covers 14 residues. V gave up 5 bases and J gave up 7 bases; unmatched junction bases: 10. CDR3 coding DNA: TGTGCCAGCAGTCTAATGACAGGGAGTGGTGAAGCTTTCTTT. Protein product: CASSLMTGSGEAFF.

This clone was seen just once. V and J are TRBV13 and TRBJ2-7; possible D gene TRBD1, 6 bases. Germline V gene sequence: CDR1 PRHDT, CDR2 FYEKMQ (reference sequence). V dropped 4 bases and J dropped 4 bases, with 17 bases sitting between them. The CDR3 length is 15 residues. Here the CDR3 DNA reads TGTGCCAGCAGCTACATCAGAAGGGGGTCGTACGAGCAGTACTTC. Its translation: CASSYIRRGSYEQYF.

This chain uses TRBV14 with TRBJ2-3; the match to TRBD1 covers 7 bases. The CDR3 spans 16 residues. CDR1 is SGHDN, CDR2 FVKESK, per germline. V dropped 5 bases and J dropped 1; count of bases not matched to a gene: 9. The CDR3 coding sequence is TGTGCCAGCAGCAACCGAGGGGGCATGGGCACAGATACGCAGTATTTT. It codes for CASSNRGGMGTDTQYF.

The rearrangement joins TRBV5-1 to TRBJ2-1; weak D call: TRBD2 (5 bases). The V gene's germline CDR1 is SGHRS and CDR2 YFSETQ. This CDR3 is built from 16 residues. Trimming took 0 bases from V and 1 from J, leaving 11 bases between them. The CDR3 coding sequence is TGCGCCAGCAGCTTGGCCTTGCGGGTATCCTACAATGAGCAGTTCTTC. Amino acid sequence: CASSLALRVSYNEQFF.

The V and J genes are TRBV25-1 and TRBJ2-5; 8 bases line up with TRBD1. Germline loops: CDR1 MGHDK, CDR2 SYGVNS. The J segment lost 0 bases and the V segment lost 8 bases, leaving 2 bases of the junction unmatched. CDR3 length: 13 residues. The DNA for the CDR3 is TGTGCCAGCTCGACAGGGGACCAAGAGACCCAGTACTTC. Its protein product is CASSTGDQETQYF.

V and J are TRBV2 and TRBJ1-5; maybe TRBD1 (5 bases). The CDR3 contains 15 residues. Trimming removed 6 bases from V and 5 bases from J, with 17 bases in between. The germline V gene encodes CDR1 SNHLY and CDR2 FYNNEI. CDR3 residues: CASRGGLRRDQPQHF. CDR3 DNA: TGTGCCAGCAGGGGGGGGTTGAGGAGGGATCAGCCCCAGCATTTT.